One and the same sample provided the 29 T cell receptor beta chains below, sequenced in a study of T cells in Graves' hyperthyroidism and ophthalmopathy. What was amplified from RNA transcripts were TCR beta CDR3 regions. Primed by the HTBI set, a first-round RT-PCR was run on the TCR CDR3. From the multiplex PCR reads, TCRdb called clonotypes with MiXCR, one entry per CDR3 protein. This table holds hundreds of thousands of distinct CDR3 sequences, 13% to 15% found once. The sample consisted of blood. These receptors all stem from a woman aged 50 to 60 with Graves' ophthalmopathy.

In this sample, this clonotype turned up many times. This chain joins TRBV7-8 and TRBJ2-2; possible D gene TRBD2, 6 bases. The CDR3 loop spans 12 amino acids. Germline CDR1 reads SGHVS; CDR2 reads FQNEAQ. V shed 5 bases and J shed 7 bases, with 8 bases lying between them. CDR3 sequence: CASSPGVGELFF. Here the CDR3 DNA reads TGTGCCAGCAGCCCGGGGGTCGGGGAGCTGTTTTTT. The full variable domain, rest sourced from reference TRBV7-8 and TRBJ2-2, is GAGVSQSPRYKVAKRGQDVALRCDPISGHVSLFWYQQALGQGPEFLTYFQNEAQLDKSGLPSDRFFAERPEGSVSTLKIQRTQQEDSAVYLCASSPGVGELFFGEGSRLTVL.

In its sample, this clonotype was seen many times. The V gene is TRBV12-3 or TRBV12-4, the J gene TRBJ1-2; D is possibly TRBD1 (5 bases). There are 14 residues in the CDR3. Trimming cost V 6 bases and J 4 bases, with 15 bases left between them. The CDR3 region is CASRNQGVGYGYTF. CDR3 sequence (DNA): TGTGCCAGCAGGAACCAGGGAGTTGGCTATGGCTACACCTTC.

There are many counts of this clonotype. The chain carries TRBV10-3 and TRBJ2-2, with D uncertain. The CDR3 has 15 amino acids. Germline loops: CDR1 ENHRY, CDR2 SYGVKD. V was trimmed by 6 bases and J by 0 bases, leaving 11 bases between them. CDR3 residues: CAIRGGLSNTGELFF. The CDR3 DNA sequence: TGTGCCATCAGGGGTGGCCTCTCGAACACCGGGGAGCTGTTTTTT.

Ten or more counts support this clonotype. The chain couples TRBV7-9 to TRBJ2-3; 11 positions match TRBD2. V dropped 5 bases and J dropped 5; count of bases not matched to a gene: 6. The length of the CDR3 is 15 residues. Germline values: CDR1 SEHNR, CDR2 FQNEAQ (reference sequence). DNA for the CDR3: TGTGCCAGCAGCCCACGGACTAGCGGGCTAGATACGCAGTATTTT. Protein: CASSPRTSGLDTQYF.

At least ten counts were recorded for this clonotype. The chain carries TRBV12-3 or TRBV12-4 and TRBJ2-1, with 9 bases fitting TRBD2. The CDR3 is made up of 15 amino acids. Losses at the gene ends were 2 bases for V and 9 bases for J; bases not matched to a gene: 8. This CDR3 is CASSLLAGGRGEQFF. CDR3 in DNA: TGTGCCAGCAGTTTACTCGCGGGAGGGCGAGGTGAGCAGTTCTTC.

This clonotype was observed at least ten times. The chain uses TRBV6-1 and TRBJ2-5; 8 bases agree with TRBD2. This CDR3 is built from 16 residues. Germline V gene data show CDR1 as MNHNS and CDR2 as SASEGT. Trimming cost V 7 bases and J 3 bases; bases outside gene matches: 13. In DNA form, the CDR3 reads TGTGCCAGCACGGGACTAGTTCCCCCTTGGGAAGAGACCCAGTACTTC. It encodes CASTGLVPPWEETQYF.

Many counts were recorded for this clonotype. This rearrangement joins TRBV6-2 or TRBV6-3 to TRBJ2-7, with D maybe TRBD2 (5 bases). The CDR3 covers 15 residues. Deletions cut 4 bases from V and 0 bases from J, with 13 bases between. Per germline, CDR1 MNHEY and CDR2 SVGEGT. The DNA of the CDR3 is TGTGCCAGCAGTTCGGGGTTTACCGCCTCCTACGAGCAGTACTTC. It yields the protein CASSSGFTASYEQYF.

This clonotype was detected a few times. CDR3 residues: CASSPPRATTNYGYTF. The CDR3 DNA reads TGTGCCAGCAGCCCGCCCCGGGCAACAACTAACTATGGCTACACCTTC. The chain joins TRBV6-2 or TRBV6-3 to TRBJ1-2, with D unresolved. CDR3 length equals 16 residues. The V gene's germline CDR1 is MNHEY and CDR2 SVGEGT. Trimming shortened V by 6 bases and J by 0 bases, and 17 bases separated the two germline ends.

This clonotype was counted many times. The gene calls are TRBV9 and TRBJ2-5, with 8 bases aligning to TRBD2. The length of the CDR3 is 14 residues. V lost 2 bases, J lost 5 bases, and 5 bases stayed unmatched. CDR1 is SGDLS and CDR2 is YYNGEE in the germline V gene. CDR3 nucleotide sequence: TGTGCCAGCAGCGTGAGCGGGAGTGGCGAGACCCAGTACTTC. Translation gives CASSVSGSGETQYF. Based on the CDR3 plus reference TRBV9 and TRBJ2-5, the full variable domain is DSGVTQTPKHLITATGQRVTLRCSPRSGDLSVYWYQQSLDQGLQFLIQYYNGEERAKGNILERFSAQQFPDLHSELNLSSLELGDSALYFCASSVSGSGETQYFGPGTRLLVL.

The chain links TRBV12-3 or TRBV12-4 to TRBJ1-5; tentatively, D is TRBD1 (6 bases). With 5 bases removed from V and 3 bases from J, the gap between germline ends came to 17 bases. The CDR3 extends over 16 amino acids. The CDR3 here is CASSAPETGLNQPQHF. The CDR3 region has the DNA TGTGCCAGCAGTGCACCGGAGACAGGTCTCAATCAGCCCCAGCATTTT.

This clonotype has only a few counts. The chain is built from TRBV19 and TRBJ2-1; D is perhaps TRBD1 (5 bases). Germline V gives CDR1 LNHDA, CDR2 SQIVND (reference sequence). V lost 5 bases and J lost 0, with 14 bases in between. The CDR3 consists of 16 residues. CDR3 sequence: CASSLPTGFSYNEQFF. CDR3 DNA: TGTGCCAGTAGTTTACCAACAGGATTCTCCTACAATGAGCAGTTCTTC.

The chain links TRBV29-1 to TRBJ2-1; 7 bases line up with TRBD2. The V segment lost 5 bases and the J segment 0 bases; nucleotides outside the gene matches: 4. The V gene's germline CDR1 is SQVTM and CDR2 ANQGSEA. CDR3 length: 14 amino acids. As DNA, the CDR3 is TGCAGCGTTTCGGGGACTAACTCCTACAATGAGCAGTTCTTC. Its translation: CSVSGTNSYNEQFF.

This clonotype has a count of ten or more. This rearrangement joins TRBV7-2 to TRBJ2-5, with D perhaps being TRBD1 or TRBD2 (5 bases each). The CDR3 runs to 14 residues. Trimming left V 5 bases short and J 3 bases short, with 13 bases between. Germline CDR1 SGHTA, CDR2 FQGNSA. The CDR3 region is CASSRRDGKETQYF. CDR3 nucleotide sequence: TGTGCCAGCAGCCGCCGGGACGGGAAAGAGACCCAGTACTTC.

In this sample, this clonotype turned up many times. This chain joins TRBV30 and TRBJ2-7, with TRBD1 matching 9 bases. The CDR3 sequence is 15 residues long. Germline V gene data show CDR1 as GTSNPN and CDR2 as SVGIG (reference sequence). V lost 4 bases and J lost 3; bases outside the gene matches: 10. The CDR3 sequence: CAWTTQQGAFYEQYF. The CDR3 DNA reads as TGTGCCTGGACCACCCAACAGGGGGCATTCTACGAGCAGTACTTC.

This clonotype was recorded at least ten times. The genes are TRBV27 and TRBJ1-5; TRBD1 matches at 9 bases. Germline assignment: CDR1 MNHEY and CDR2 SMNVEV (reference sequence). Trimming at V came to 2 bases and at J to 6 bases, leaving 8 bases not matched to a gene. This CDR3 comprises 16 residues. CDR3 coding DNA: TGTGCCAGCAGTTTACGATCCGGGACAGGGTTTCAGCCCCAGCATTTT. Encoded protein: CASSLRSGTGFQPQHF.

This clonotype occurred a few times. This chain uses TRBV24-1 with TRBJ2-7; no definite D call. Trimming pared 1 base from V and 3 bases from J, leaving 9 bases between. The germline V gene encodes CDR1 KGHDR and CDR2 SFDVKD. This CDR3 spans 14 amino acids. The CDR3 sequence: CATSDFSTNYEQYF. The CDR3 DNA sequence: TGTGCCACCAGTGATTTTTCGACCAACTACGAGCAGTACTTC.

This clonotype was observed a handful of times. The chain couples TRBV28 to TRBJ2-3; D is perhaps TRBD1 (5 bases). Germline V lookup: CDR1 MDHEN, CDR2 SYDVKM. There are 13 residues in the CDR3. The germline V and J ends were trimmed by 6 bases and 0 bases, with 7 bases remaining between them. CDR3 amino acids: CASRDISTDTQYF. The CDR3 nucleotides are TGTGCCAGCAGGGACATAAGCACAGATACGCAGTATTTT. The variable domain in full, completed from reference TRBV28 and TRBJ2-3, reads DVKVTQSSRYLVKRTGEKVFLECVQDMDHENMFWYRQDPGLGLRLIYFSYDVKMKEKGDIPEGYSVSREKKERFSLILESASTNQTSMYLCASRDISTDTQYFGPGTRLTVL.

This clonotype was picked up many times. The chain employs TRBV20-1 and TRBJ2-7; 11 positions match TRBD2. This CDR3 contains 14 residues. CDR1 DFQATT and CDR2 SNEGSKA come from the germline V gene (reference sequence). V lost 3 bases, J lost 7 bases, and 8 bases stayed unmatched. The CDR3 is CSASETSGSTEQYF. CDR3 coding DNA: TGCAGTGCTAGTGAAACTAGCGGGAGCACGGAGCAGTACTTC.

At least ten counts were recorded for this clonotype. V gene TRBV28 combines with J gene TRBJ1-5; D is uncertain. The CDR3 loop spans 11 amino acids. Germline assignment: CDR1 MDHEN and CDR2 SYDVKM. Trimming pared 8 bases from V and 1 base from J, leaving 3 bases between. CDR3: CASGSNQPQHF. CDR3 nucleotide sequence: TGTGCCAGCGGCAGCAATCAGCCCCAGCATTTT.

The V and J genes are TRBV6-1 and TRBJ2-5; TRBD1 matches at 7 bases. Germline loops: CDR1 MNHNS, CDR2 SASEGT. Trimming removed 3 bases from V and 5 bases from J; junction bases left unmatched: 9. This CDR3 is 15 amino acids long. CDR3 DNA: TGTGCCAGCAGTGAGCGGCGACAGGGTGTGGAGACCCAGTACTTC. Protein product: CASSERRQGVETQYF.

The table lists this clonotype with many counts. This CDR3 reads CASSLREASDTQYF. In nucleotides, the CDR3 is TGCGCCAGCAGCTTGCGGGAGGCCTCAGATACGCAGTATTTT. The V gene is TRBV5-1, the J gene TRBJ2-3; the match to TRBD2 covers 7 bases. Germline assignment: CDR1 SGHRS and CDR2 YFSETQ. The CDR3 loop spans 14 amino acids. V lost 1 base and J lost 4; bases outside the gene matches: 3.

This clonotype was detected many times. The chain has TRBV12-3 or TRBV12-4 and TRBJ2-5; a weak D match, TRBD1 (6 bases). Trimming took off 6 bases at V and 5 bases at J, with 28 bases between the two ends. The CDR3 has 18 residues. CDR3 amino acids: CASSNDGRWTATGETQYF. In DNA, the CDR3 is TGTGCCAGCAGCAACGACGGGCGATGGACAGCGACGGGGGAGACCCAGTACTTC.

Concerning this clonotype itself: A read error may be the cause here, since a much bigger clone is one base away. The chain is built from TRBV7-8 and TRBJ2-1; the D is unclear. V lost 3 bases to trimming and J lost 0 bases, with 18 bases between them. The germline V gene encodes CDR1 SGHVS and CDR2 FQNEAQ. The CDR3 consists of 18 residues. CDR3 coding DNA: TGTGCCAGCAGCTTCAGGAGTCCGTCGAAGAGCTCCTACAATGAGCAGTTCTTC. Its protein product is CASSFRSPSKSSYNEQFF.

This clonotype has a count of ten or more. The rearrangement links TRBV28 to TRBJ2-1; D gene uncertain. This CDR3 region has 15 residues. Trimming stripped 5 bases from V and 3 bases from J, with 14 bases between. CDR1 and CDR2 (germline): MDHEN, SYDVKM. The CDR3 DNA follows: TGTGCCAGCAGTCCCGACCAACGTGTCTACAATGAGCAGTTCTTC. Its protein is CASSPDQRVYNEQFF. The variable domain in full, with the rest retrieved from reference TRBV28 and TRBJ2-1, is DVKVTQSSRYLVKRTGEKVFLECVQDMDHENMFWYRQDPGLGLRLIYFSYDVKMKEKGDIPEGYSVSREKKERFSLILESASTNQTSMYLCASSPDQRVYNEQFFGPGTRLTVL.

The sample holds many counts of this clonotype. The gene calls are TRBV4-3 and TRBJ2-7; 13 bases line up with TRBD2. The CDR3 runs 16 residues. Trimming took 4 bases from V and 4 from J; bases not matched to a gene: 7. Per germline, CDR1 LGHNA and CDR2 YSLEER. DNA of the CDR3: TGCGCCAGCAGCCGCTCCTGGACTAGCGGGAGTTACGAGCAGTACTTC. It encodes CASSRSWTSGSYEQYF.

The chain recombines TRBV4-3 with TRBJ2-1; TRBD2 might be the D (6 bases). Trimming took 0 bases from V and 10 from J, leaving 10 bases between them. The CDR3 has 13 residues. Germline loops: CDR1 LGHNA, CDR2 YSLEER. The CDR3 is CASSQERGREQFF. The CDR3 region has the DNA TGCGCCAGCAGCCAAGAGCGGGGTCGGGAGCAGTTCTTC.

This clonotype was seen many times. The chain joins TRBV29-1 to TRBJ2-4, with D unresolved. The CDR3 covers 11 residues. Looked up from germline, CDR1 is SQVTM and CDR2 is ANQGSEA. V lost 4 bases to trimming and J lost 5 bases, with 6 bases between them. CDR3 DNA: TGCAGCGTTGGGGCCCAAAACATTCAGTACTTC. It is translated as CSVGAQNIQYF.

V gene TRBV18 combines with J gene TRBJ1-1; D perhaps matches TRBD1 (5 bases). CDR1 and CDR2 from the germline V gene are KGHSH and LQKENI. The V end lost 1 base, the J end lost 8 bases, and 8 bases lay between the germline ends. This CDR3 has 12 amino acids. DNA for the CDR3: TGTGCCAGCTCACCACAGGGGAGGGAAGCTTTCTTT. It specifies CASSPQGREAFF.

The chain carries TRBV6-2 or TRBV6-3 and TRBJ2-1, with 14 positions matching TRBD2. Losses at the gene ends were 2 bases for V and 5 bases for J; bases not matched to a gene: 8. CDR3 size: 18 residues. Germline V gene data show CDR1 as MNHEY and CDR2 as SVGEGT. CDR3 bases: TGTGCCAGCAGTTACCCCCAAATGACTAGCGGGAGGGACAATGAGCAGTTCTTC. Translated, it gives CASSYPQMTSGRDNEQFF.